One and the same sample provided the 17 T cell receptor beta chains below, sequenced in a study of blood T cell repertoires in COVID-19. Assay: immunoSEQ multiplex PCR; the TCRdb copy retains only in-frame clones and omits some. Altogether under 300,000 clones are present, 65% to 90% being singletons, with the ten largest covering around 1.5%. The sequenced sample was peripheral blood. The origin of the receptors is a woman in her thirties or forties who had recovered from COVID-19.

The chain joins TRBV2 to TRBJ1-2; 9 bases map to TRBD1. The germline V gene has CDR1 SNHLY and CDR2 FYNNEI. V lost 9 bases, J lost 5 bases, and 10 bases stayed unmatched. The CDR3 contains 14 residues. CDR3 DNA: TGTGCCAGGGGTCCGCAACAGGGGGCGTATGGCTACACCTTC. Amino acid sequence: CARGPQQGAYGYTF.

J is TRBJ1-1 and V is TRBV10-2; D might be TRBD1 (6 bases). The CDR3 loop spans 16 amino acids. The V end was cut by 0 bases, the J end by 0 bases, with 11 bases between. Germline lookup yields CDR1 WSHSY and CDR2 SAAADI. In nucleotides, the CDR3 is TGCGCCAGCAGTGAGTCACAGGGACGGGTGAACACTGAAGCTTTCTTT. This encodes CASSESQGRVNTEAFF.

This chain connects TRBV20-1 to TRBJ1-2, with D hard to call. The CDR3 is 8 amino acids. CDR1 and CDR2 from the germline V gene are DFQATT and SNEGSKA (reference sequence). V was clipped by 8 bases and J by 8 bases, with 6 bases between them. This chain's CDR3 is CSPMGYTF. CDR3 bases: TGCAGTCCCATGGGCTACACCTTC.

DNA for the CDR3: TGTGCCAGCAGCGGACGAAGGGGACAGCAAGCTTTCTTT. Protein: CASSGRRGQQAFF. This chain joins TRBV7-2 and TRBJ1-1, with 7 bases that match TRBD1. The CDR3 runs 13 residues. Trimming took 5 bases from V and 9 from J; bases not matched to a gene: 9. From germline, CDR1 is SGHTA and CDR2 FQGNSA.

The chain recombines TRBV19 with TRBJ1-5; 12 bases line up with TRBD1. The CDR3 consists of 15 residues. Germline V lookup: CDR1 LNHDA, CDR2 SQIVND (reference sequence). J gave up 7 bases and V 4 bases, and 5 bases lay outside the gene matches. The CDR3 nucleotides read TGTGCCAGTAGTACGGGACAGGGGGCCGGACAGCCCCAGCATTTT. This gives the protein CASSTGQGAGQPQHF.

The rearrangement joins TRBV29-1 to TRBJ2-1; TRBD2 aligns across 13 bases. The CDR3 totals 14 residues. After removal of 7 bases from V and 6 bases from J, the junction contained 6 bases not matched to a gene. CDR1 SQVTM and CDR2 ANQGSEA come from the germline V gene. For the CDR3, the DNA is TGCAGCGGCGTTCGGACTAGCGGGGGCAATGAGCAGTTCTTC. Translating gives CSGVRTSGGNEQFF.

The gene calls are TRBV4-2 and TRBJ1-5; 8 bases map to TRBD1. V lost 8 bases, J lost 1 base, and 16 bases stayed unmatched. CDR1 and CDR2 (germline): LGHNA, YNFKEQ. This CDR3 comprises 18 residues. The CDR3 region is CASGTTGGFFRSNQPQHF. In DNA form, the CDR3 reads TGTGCCAGCGGGACTACAGGGGGATTCTTTAGGAGCAATCAGCCCCAGCATTTT.

The V and J genes are TRBV6-5 and TRBJ1-5; D gene ambiguous. The germline V and J ends were trimmed by 6 bases and 8 bases, with 14 bases remaining between them. The CDR3 is 13 residues long. Per germline, CDR1 MNHEY and CDR2 SVGAGI. CDR3 sequence: CASSPRLAEPQHF. DNA of the CDR3: TGTGCCAGCAGCCCCCGTCTTGCGGAGCCCCAGCATTTT.

The chain is built from TRBV27 and TRBJ2-3; the D gene is possibly TRBD1 (6 bases). The germline gives CDR1 MNHEY, CDR2 SMNVEV (reference sequence). Trimming stripped 0 bases from V and 3 bases from J, with 7 bases between. The CDR3 contains 14 residues. For the CDR3, the DNA is TGTGCCAGCAGTTTATCTACAGGGACAGATACGCAGTATTTT. Amino acid sequence: CASSLSTGTDTQYF.

The gene calls are TRBV7-8 and TRBJ2-7; TRBD1 matches 8 bases. The ends lost 2 bases at V and 4 bases at J; junction bases unmatched: 1. The CDR3 is made up of 13 amino acids. Germline assignment: CDR1 SGHVS and CDR2 FQNEAQ. CDR3 in amino acids: CASSLQGAYEQYF. CDR3 nucleotides: TGTGCCAGCAGCTTACAGGGGGCTTACGAGCAGTACTTC.

This clone was detected a few times. The J gene is TRBJ2-7, the V gene TRBV11-2, with D possibly being TRBD1 (5 bases). CDR1 and CDR2 from the germline V gene are SGHAT and FQNNGV. The V end was cut by 4 bases, the J end by 2 bases, with 15 bases between. The CDR3 length is 15 residues. CDR3 sequence reads: CASSSTWTPTYEQYF. CDR3 coding DNA: TGTGCCAGCAGCTCAACCTGGACACCGACCTACGAGCAGTACTTC.

The chain employs TRBV6-2 or TRBV6-3 and TRBJ2-7; D is uncertain. The CDR3 covers 14 residues. V was pared by 3 bases and J by 2 bases, with 11 bases between. CDR1 is MNHEY, CDR2 SVGEGT, per germline. The CDR3 coding sequence is TGTGCCAGCAGTTATAGTCTGGAGCCCTACGAGCAGTACTTC. It specifies CASSYSLEPYEQYF.

The V and J genes are TRBV5-1 and TRBJ2-5, with D possibly TRBD1 on 6 matching bases. This CDR3 has 14 residues. Trimming left V 0 bases short and J 5 bases short, with 11 bases between. The V gene's germline CDR1 is SGHRS and CDR2 YFSETQ. CDR3 in amino acids: CASSLDRVTETQYF. In DNA form, the CDR3 reads TGCGCCAGCAGCTTGGACAGGGTAACGGAGACCCAGTACTTC.

V gene TRBV9 combines with J gene TRBJ2-3; 9 bases match TRBD1. Germline loops: CDR1 SGDLS, CDR2 YYNGEE. This CDR3 comprises 16 residues. V lost 7 bases to trimming and J lost 4 bases; unmatched junction nucleotides: 13. The CDR3 is CASGVGGQGAADTQYF. The CDR3 DNA reads TGTGCCAGCGGAGTCGGGGGACAGGGAGCGGCAGATACGCAGTATTTT.

This clone was observed a few times. This chain links TRBV19 with TRBJ1-3, with D hard to call. The CDR3 has 15 amino acids. Germline lookup yields CDR1 LNHDA and CDR2 SQIVND (reference sequence). V was shortened by 7 bases and J by 0 bases, with 13 bases between the two germline ends. CDR3 sequence (DNA): TGTGCCAGTAAGCGGACGGCTAACTCTGGAAACACCATATATTTT. Translated, it gives CASKRTANSGNTIYF.

The chain employs TRBV7-2 and TRBJ2-2, with 13 bases matching TRBD2. Trimming at V came to 5 bases and at J to 1 base, leaving 10 bases not matched to a gene. The CDR3 totals 19 residues. In germline, CDR1 is SGHTA, CDR2 FQGNSA. CDR3 sequence: CASSIPYRTSGRNTGELFF. CDR3 nucleotides: TGTGCCAGCAGCATACCATACCGGACTAGCGGGAGGAACACCGGGGAGCTGTTTTTT.

This sequence joins TRBV28 and TRBJ1-1; D is unclear. CDR3 length equals 13 residues. CDR1 is MDHEN, CDR2 SYDVKM, per germline. Trimming took off 5 bases at V and 10 bases at J, with 17 bases between the two ends. The CDR3 DNA follows: TGTGCCAGCAGTCCGACCCCTCAGGTCGGAGCTTTCTTT. Its translation is CASSPTPQVGAFF.